The 17 T cell receptor beta chains below were found in one sample sequenced in a study of molecular identifiers for immune sequencing clone quantification (dated by TCRdb to 2017 to 2018). The protocol used for the library was PCR. TCRdb names NextSeq 500 as the instrument used. TCRdb trimmed the raw reads at Q25, called clones with MiXCR and kept productive beta chains. CDR3 protein sequences are deduplicated, and each keeps its most common genes and DNA. For this sample the table gives around 480,000 distinct CDR3 sequences, of which around 23% were detected only once. The top ten hold around 0.8% of the sample. Sequenced input: naive CD8+ T cells from blood, with Jurkat cell RNA spiked in. The cell subset or site tag for this specimen amounts to: FACS-sorted CD8+CD4-CCR7+CD45RA+ naive T cells. The source of these receptors is a human donor in good health. Some libraries in this study had Jurkat cell RNA spiked in.

Regarding this clonotype: The conserved phenylalanine or tryptophan is not found at the CDR3 terminus, so this likely reflects a read error. The chain has TRBV7-2 and TRBJ2-3; the match to TRBD2 covers 7 bases. Germline lookup yields CDR1 SGHTA and CDR2 FQGNSA. The CDR3 totals 12 residues. The trim removed 6 bases at V and 5 bases at J, leaving 2 bases unmatched. CDR3 amino acids: CASSTSVDTQYS. The CDR3 region has the DNA TGTGCCAGCAGTACTAGCGTAGATACGCAGTATTCT.

This clonotype appeared many times. The chain links TRBV2 to TRBJ1-5; no clear D. V was pared by 2 bases and J by 0 bases, with 14 bases between. Per germline, CDR1 SNHLY and CDR2 FYNNEI. The CDR3 extends over 17 amino acids. The CDR3 nucleotides are TGTGCCAGCAGTGAATTCGCGGACGGATATAGCAATCAGCCCCAGCATTTT. Protein product: CASSEFADGYSNQPQHF.

The rearrangement links TRBV6-5 to TRBJ2-1, with 10 bases aligning to TRBD2. V was pared by 5 bases and J by 8 bases, with 12 bases of the junction left unmatched. The CDR3 extends over 16 amino acids. The germline V gene has CDR1 MNHEY and CDR2 SVGAGI. The CDR3 region is CASSAPPSGGRDEQFF. CDR3 nucleotide sequence: TGTGCCAGCAGTGCCCCTCCTAGCGGGGGTAGGGATGAGCAGTTCTTC.

V and J are TRBV30 and TRBJ2-1; no definite D call. With 0 bases removed from V and 4 bases from J, the gap between germline ends came to 10 bases. The CDR3 is 14 residues long. Germline V lookup: CDR1 GTSNPN, CDR2 SVGIG (reference sequence). The CDR3 spells CAWSVKWQYNEQFF. In DNA, the CDR3 is TGTGCCTGGAGTGTAAAGTGGCAGTACAATGAGCAGTTCTTC.

The chain joins TRBV3-1 to TRBJ2-2; the match to TRBD2 covers 11 bases. There are 21 residues in the CDR3. V shed 3 bases, J shed 5 bases, and the junction held 20 bases outside the gene matches. CDR1 and CDR2 (germline): LGHDT, YNNKEL (reference sequence). CDR3 residues: CASSQDRPFIAGGLGTGELFF. As DNA, the CDR3 is TGTGCCAGCAGCCAGGACCGCCCGTTCATAGCGGGGGGGCTGGGTACCGGGGAGCTGTTTTTT.

This clonotype was seen ten or more times. The rearrangement uses TRBV5-6 and TRBJ1-1; the D is unclear. Germline assignment: CDR1 SGHDT and CDR2 YYEEEE. The CDR3 runs to 17 residues. Trimming removed 4 bases from V and 4 bases from J, with 23 bases in between. CDR3: CASSPDRGAGWGTEAFF. CDR3 in DNA: TGTGCCAGCAGCCCGGATAGAGGTGCAGGTTGGGGCACTGAAGCTTTCTTT.

Details on this clonotype: This may come from a read error, since a much larger clone is one base off. The rearrangement uses TRBV6-5 and TRBJ2-3, with 10 bases aligning to TRBD2. J lost 3 bases, V lost 8 bases, and 8 bases had no gene match. Germline assignment: CDR1 MNHEY and CDR2 SVGAGI. The CDR3 is 15 residues long. The CDR3: CASGPTSGFTDTQYF. The CDR3 bases are TGTGCCAGCGGGCCGACTAGCGGGTTTACAGATACGCAGTATTTT.

A word on this clonotype: With a much larger clone just one base away, this may be a read error. The gene calls are TRBV4-1 and TRBJ2-5; the match to TRBD2 covers 8 bases. This CDR3 has 15 amino acids. Per germline, CDR1 MGHRA and CDR2 YSYEKL. CDR3 in amino acids: CASSQERGEKEPQYF. DNA for the CDR3: TGCGCCAGCAGCCAAGAGCGGGGGGAGAAAGAGCCCCAGTACTTC.

The gene calls are TRBV7-9 and TRBJ2-7; no reliable D call. This CDR3 is built from 13 residues. V was pared by 2 bases and J by 7 bases, with 12 bases between. Per the germline V gene, CDR1 is SEHNR and CDR2 is FQNEAQ (reference sequence). CDR3 amino acids: CASSLSGSGEQYF. DNA of the CDR3: TGTGCCAGCAGCTTATCCGGGTCTGGTGAGCAGTACTTC.

This clonotype showed up just a few times. The rearrangement joins TRBV4-1 to TRBJ2-7, with a weak D call TRBD1 (5 bases). CDR3 length: 13 amino acids. The germline V gene encodes CDR1 MGHRA and CDR2 YSYEKL. Trimming took off 2 bases at V and 3 bases at J, with 8 bases between the two ends. This chain's CDR3 is CASSQFDSYEQYF. CDR3 bases: TGCGCCAGCAGCCAATTCGACAGCTACGAGCAGTACTTC.

This clonotype showed up many times. CDR3 loop: CASSEDREGFYEQYF. The CDR3 DNA reads as TGTGCCAGCAGTGAAGACAGGGAAGGGTTCTACGAGCAGTACTTC. The V gene is TRBV6-1, the J gene TRBJ2-7, with D tentatively TRBD1 (6 bases). The CDR3 runs 15 residues. The V end lost 1 base, the J end lost 3 bases, and 13 bases lay between the germline ends. The germline CDR1 and CDR2 sequences are MNHNS and SASEGT.

This clonotype turned up a few times. The chain links TRBV20-1 to TRBJ2-7; D gene ambiguous. The CDR3 sequence is 14 residues long. V was pared by 2 bases and J by 3 bases, with 14 bases between. Germline assignment: CDR1 DFQATT and CDR2 SNEGSKA (reference sequence). CDR3 sequence (DNA): TGCAGTGCTAGAAATAAATCGGCTCTCTACGAGCAGTACTTC. This codes for CSARNKSALYEQYF.

A remark on this clonotype: At one end, the junction sequence differs from germline, possibly due to a read error. This rearrangement joins TRBV9 to TRBJ2-2, with D perhaps matching TRBD2 (5 bases). In germline, CDR1 is SGDLS, CDR2 YYNGEE. The length of the CDR3 is 13 residues. Here the CDR3 reads CASSGQNTGELSF. The CDR3, as DNA: TGTGCCAGCAGCGGGCAGAACACCGGGGAGCTGTCTTTT.

At least ten counts were recorded for this clonotype. This sequence joins TRBV5-1 and TRBJ1-1, with TRBD1 as a possible D gene (5 bases). CDR3 length equals 14 residues. V gave up 3 bases and J gave up 0 bases, with 9 bases separating them. CDR1 SGHRS and CDR2 YFSETQ come from the germline V gene. CDR3 amino acids: CASSWDPLNTEAFF. For the CDR3, the DNA is TGCGCCAGCAGCTGGGACCCTTTGAACACTGAAGCTTTCTTT.

This clonotype was counted between two and nine times. This chain connects TRBV19 to TRBJ2-3; a possible D gene is TRBD2 (5 bases). The CDR3 spans 14 residues. Trimming shortened V by 4 bases and J by 0 bases, and 8 bases separated the two germline ends. Germline V gene data show CDR1 as LNHDA and CDR2 as SQIVND (reference sequence). Here the CDR3 DNA reads TGTGCCAGTAGTACACTAGGAAGCACAGATACGCAGTATTTT. Translated: CASSTLGSTDTQYF. The variable domain in full, with the rest retrieved from reference TRBV19 and TRBJ2-3, is DGGITQSPKYLFRKEGQNVTLSCEQNLNHDAMYWYRQDPGQGLRLIYYSQIVNDFQKGDIAEGYSVSREKKESFPLTVTSAQKNPTAFYLCASSTLGSTDTQYFGPGTRLTVL.

The genes are TRBV14 and TRBJ1-2, with D perhaps TRBD1 (5 bases). Germline-derived CDR1 and CDR2 are SGHDN and FVKESK. The CDR3 is made up of 13 amino acids. The ends were cut back, 2 bases at V and 4 bases at J, with 8 bases in the middle. CDR3 DNA sequence: TGTGCCAGCAGCCAAACGAGGGGCTATGGCTACACCTTC. Its translation is CASSQTRGYGYTF. Full variable domain (rest looked up from reference TRBV14 and TRBJ1-2): EAGVTQFPSHSVIEKGQTVTLRCDPISGHDNLYWYRRVMGKEIKFLLHFVKESKQDESGMPNNRFLAERTGGTYSTLKVQPAELEDSGVYFCASSQTRGYGYTFGSGTRLTVV.

This clonotype occurred many times. The gene calls are TRBV20-1 and TRBJ2-7; 9 nucleotides agree with TRBD1. This CDR3 has 13 residues. Germline values: CDR1 DFQATT, CDR2 SNEGSKA (reference sequence). V was pared by 5 bases and J by 3 bases, with 5 bases of the junction left unmatched. The CDR3 here is CSAPRQGGYEQYF. Written as DNA, the CDR3 is TGCAGTGCTCCACGACAGGGGGGCTACGAGCAGTACTTC.